Reported below is one T cell receptor beta chain. Its antigen is unidentified. This record comes from a study of cytomegalovirus exposure and HLA in healthy donors. Study findings and constraints: The investigators catalogued 180 or so TCR beta chains as cytomegalovirus-associated. A few chains linked to CMV were shown in vitro to be specific for CMV antigens. In the 120 or so validation repertoires, about 94% of cluster scores exceeded 0, per a later analysis.

The V gene's germline CDR1 is SNHLY and CDR2 FYNNEI. CDR3 length equals 11 residues. The V end lost 1 base, the J end lost 7 bases, and 3 bases lay between the germline ends. Among the 110 or so subjects of the validation cohort, separate from the 666-subject first cohort, were the donors. Here immunoSEQ multiplex PCR was the method, and the copy in TCRdb shows in-frame clones only, minus some. The table shows about 170,000 clones, with more than 75% occurring only once. The sequenced sample consisted of PBMCs. The rearrangement uses TRBV2 and TRBJ2-3, with unresolved D. This clonotype was obtained from a man younger than 35 in good health and CMV-seropositive. In DNA, the CDR3 is TGTGCCAGCAGTGAAGAGCATACGCAGTATTTT. Residues: CASSEEHTQYF. The full variable domain, in which reference TRBV2 and TRBJ2-3 provide the parts outside the CDR3, is EPEVTQTPSHQVTQMGQEVILRCVPISNHLYFYWYRQILGQKVEFLVSFYNNEISEKSEIFDDQFSVERPDGSNFTLKIRSTKLEDSAMYFCASSEEHTQYFGPGTRLTVL.